This T cell receptor (beta chain) was obtained from a study of regulatory T cells in long-lasting Graves disease. Findings and limits, study-wide: A greater number of public clonotypes (roughly 2,800) was shared by persistent patients than by new patients (roughly 930).

Construction of TCR beta libraries relied on iRepertoire HTBI primers and on Arm-PCR targeting CDR3 regions. Via MiXCR, TCRdb re-called the multiplex PCR reads, giving one row per CDR3 protein. The sample yields 350,000 to 500,000 distinct CDR3 sequences, around 20% seen once. Documented time point: persistent/refractory GD, antithyroid drugs over 5 years with positive TRAb. PBMCs were the source of the RNA used for TCR sequencing. The germline V gene encodes CDR1 SGHAT and CDR2 FQNNGV. V was cut by 1 base and J by 2 bases, with 6 bases left in between. The CDR3 runs 13 residues. This clonotype was seen at least ten times. Its specificity is unknown.

The input for sequencing was peripheral blood mononuclear cells (PBMCs), taken when the disease was refractory, from a patient treated with antithyroid drugs. The chain links TRBV11-2 to TRBJ2-7; D is uncertain. This clonotype was sampled from a female donor with Graves disease. Here the CDR3 reads CASSLVLTYEQYF. CDR3 DNA sequence: TGTGCCAGCAGCTTAGTCCTTACCTACGAGCAGTACTTC.